This TCR beta chain was profiled in a study of neurological immune-mediated disorders. Study observations and caveats: While HTLV-1-associated myelopathy showed the greatest TCR clonal expansion, multiple sclerosis showed the least, falling below healthy controls.

In the case of this clonotype: Its target is unknown. Sequence at one end of the junction differs from germline and may be a read error.

Each TCR transcript was tagged with a 10-nucleotide random UMI during 5'RACE. Whenever a sequencing run was performed, it yielded over 190 million TCR-beta sequences from 15-18 subjects. From the 5' RACE reads, TCRdb called clonotypes with MiXCR, one entry per CDR3 protein. Of tens of thousands of distinct CDR3 sequences listed, about 13% are singletons. Sample: PBMCs. This TCR came from a woman aged 55 to 70 with HTLV-1-associated myelopathy (HAM/TSP).

CDR3 amino acids: CASRPGTGNAGEPFF. The CDR3 bases are TGTGCCAGCAGACCCGGGACTGGGAACGCCGGGGAGCCGTTTTTT. J is TRBJ2-2 and V is TRBV7-9; maybe TRBD2 (6 bases). CDR3 length: 15 residues. The V gene's germline CDR1 is SEHNR and CDR2 FQNEAQ (reference sequence).